These 26 T cell receptor beta chains originate from one sample sequenced in a study of blood T cell repertoires in COVID-19. Clones were read by immunoSEQ multiplex PCR, and TCRdb kept only the in-frame ones, dropping some. The sample lists 50,000 or so clones, 90% to 95% occurring once. Sequencing was carried out using peripheral blood. These TCRs come from an elderly woman with acute or convalescent COVID-19.

The chain employs TRBV3-1 (or the pseudogene TRBV3-2) and TRBJ2-7, with 14 bases matching TRBD2. The V and J ends lost 5 bases and 5 bases, in that order; junction bases with no gene match: 5. The CDR3 has 15 amino acids. Germline V CDR1 and CDR2: LGHDT, YNNKEL (reference sequence). The CDR3 here is CASSSTSGRVNEQYF. Written as DNA, the CDR3 is TGTGCCAGCAGCTCGACTAGCGGGAGGGTTAACGAGCAGTACTTC.

V usage is TRBV6-2 or TRBV6-3 and J usage is TRBJ2-7, with D maybe TRBD1 (5 bases). The CDR3 extends over 16 amino acids. V was shortened by 5 bases and J by 3 bases, with 20 bases between the two germline ends. Germline CDR1 is MNHEY and CDR2 is SVGEGT. CDR3 bases: TGTGCCAGCAGTCGAGAGGACATTGTCTTGGGCTACGAGCAGTACTTC. It yields the protein CASSREDIVLGYEQYF.

J is TRBJ2-5 and V is TRBV5-4; weak D call: TRBD2 (7 bases). V shed 4 bases and J shed 2 bases, with 12 bases lying between them. CDR1 SGHNT and CDR2 YYREEE come from the germline V gene (reference sequence). The CDR3 is 14 amino acids. For the CDR3, the DNA is TGTGCCAGCAGCAAGGAGGGGGGGCAAGAGACCCAGTACTTC. Amino acid sequence: CASSKEGGQETQYF.

The gene calls are TRBV11-1 and TRBJ2-7; 7 bases fit TRBD1. This CDR3 is built from 15 residues. The ends lost 4 bases at V and 2 bases at J; junction bases unmatched: 8. Per germline, CDR1 SGHAT and CDR2 FQDESV (reference sequence). CDR3 bases: TGTGCCAGCAGCTCGACCGCAGGGGGTCCCTACGAGCAGTACTTC. Translated: CASSSTAGGPYEQYF.

This chain uses TRBV19 with TRBJ1-4; 7 bases are a match to TRBD1. The length of the CDR3 is 15 residues. V was clipped by 6 bases and J by 7 bases; unmatched bases: 11. Germline V gene lookup returns CDR1 LNHDA and CDR2 SQIVND (reference sequence). CDR3 sequence (DNA): TGTGCCAGTAGGGTTCGTGGAGGGGGCGGTGAAAAACTGTTTTTT. It yields the protein CASRVRGGGGEKLFF.

This chain links TRBV18 with TRBJ1-1, with D uncertain. Germline V gene sequence: CDR1 KGHSH, CDR2 LQKENI. The V end lost 2 bases, the J end lost 2 bases, and 12 bases lay between the germline ends. This CDR3 is built from 15 residues. CDR3 region: CASSPYRVANTEAFF. Here the CDR3 DNA reads TGTGCCAGCTCACCATACCGGGTGGCCAACACTGAAGCTTTCTTT.

This clone was picked up one time. The chain combines TRBV18 with TRBJ1-1; a possible D gene is TRBD1 (6 bases). Trimming pared 2 bases from V and 1 base from J, leaving 11 bases between. The germline gives CDR1 KGHSH, CDR2 LQKENI. This CDR3 has 15 residues. CDR3 nucleotides: TGTGCCAGCTCACCAGGGGGGGCGGCGAACACTGAAGCTTTCTTT. Translated: CASSPGGAANTEAFF.

This clone has more than one count but fewer than ten. The chain carries TRBV18 and TRBJ2-5, with D maybe TRBD2 (7 bases). This CDR3 comprises 17 residues. Germline loops: CDR1 KGHSH, CDR2 LQKENI. Trimming cost V 3 bases and J 1 base, with 18 bases left between them. The DNA for the CDR3 is TGTGCCAGCTCACCTTGGTTCGCGGGGGCGACCCAAGAGACCCAGTACTTC. As protein: CASSPWFAGATQETQYF.

The chain joins TRBV29-1 to TRBJ1-3; 7 bases are a match to TRBD1. V dropped 3 bases and J dropped 0; count of bases not matched to a gene: 8. There are 16 residues in the CDR3. The germline CDR1 and CDR2 sequences are SQVTM and ANQGSEA. The CDR3 here is CSVDVSGQSSGNTIYF. Here the CDR3 DNA reads TGCAGCGTTGACGTTTCGGGACAGAGCTCTGGAAACACCATATATTTT.

The chain carries TRBV21-1 and TRBJ1-2; the DNA was not used to check the table's D call, TRBD1. TRBV21-1 is recorded as a pseudogene. The CDR3 sequence is 16 residues long. The CDR3 here is CASREPGQGSRYGYTF. In nucleotides, the CDR3 is TGTGCCAGCAGGGAGCCGGGACAGGGCTCAAGGTATGGCTACACCTTC.

This clone was seen more than once but under ten times. V gene TRBV6-1 combines with J gene TRBJ1-1, with 8 positions matching TRBD1. Germline trimming cut 3 bases from V and 2 bases from J; bases unmatched to any gene: 8. Germline V gene lookup returns CDR1 MNHNS and CDR2 SASEGT. The CDR3 contains 16 residues. The CDR3 nucleotides are TGTGCCAGCAGTGAGCCGGGACAGGCGCCCAACACTGAAGCTTTCTTT. Its protein is CASSEPGQAPNTEAFF.

This rearrangement joins TRBV19 to TRBJ1-6; a weak D match, TRBD1 (6 bases). Per the germline V gene, CDR1 is LNHDA and CDR2 is SQIVND (reference sequence). The CDR3 length is 15 residues. V was shortened by 6 bases and J by 5 bases, with 14 bases between the two germline ends. CDR3 protein: CASSLYRDDNSPLHF. In nucleotides, the CDR3 is TGTGCCAGTAGCCTATACAGGGACGATAATTCACCCCTCCACTTT.

The chain has TRBV6-6 and TRBJ2-1, with D uncertain. The CDR3 runs to 11 residues. The V end was cut by 6 bases, the J end by 7 bases, with 7 bases between. In germline, CDR1 is MNHNY, CDR2 SVGAGI (reference sequence). CDR3 sequence reads: CASSPRNEQFF. The CDR3 region has the DNA TGTGCCAGCAGCCCCCGGAATGAGCAGTTCTTC.

The chain couples TRBV2 to TRBJ2-5; 8 positions match TRBD2. CDR3 size: 14 residues. Germline CDR1 reads SNHLY; CDR2 reads FYNNEI. The J segment lost 5 bases and the V segment lost 6 bases, leaving 8 bases of the junction unmatched. The CDR3 sequence is CASRDGGGVETQYF. As DNA, the CDR3 is TGTGCCAGCAGGGACGGGGGGGGCGTGGAGACCCAGTACTTC.

The chain joins TRBV12-3 or TRBV12-4 to TRBJ1-6, with TRBD1 as a possible D gene (5 bases). This CDR3 has 13 amino acids. V was clipped by 8 bases and J by 8 bases, with 13 bases between them. The CDR3 is CASCGGAYSPLHF. CDR3 in DNA: TGTGCCAGCTGTGGCGGGGCTTATTCACCCCTCCACTTT.

The chain combines TRBV2 with TRBJ2-7; D is unresolved. The CDR3 has 15 residues. V lost 7 bases to trimming and J lost 0 bases, with 16 bases between them. CDR1 SNHLY and CDR2 FYNNEI come from the germline V gene. Here the CDR3 reads CASTPFEDSSYEQYF. The CDR3 DNA follows: TGTGCCAGCACCCCTTTTGAAGACTCCTCCTACGAGCAGTACTTC.

The gene calls are TRBV2 and TRBJ2-7, with TRBD2 matching over 9 bases. The germline CDR1 and CDR2 sequences are SNHLY and FYNNEI. This CDR3 has 14 amino acids. V was pared by 7 bases and J by 6 bases, with 10 bases of the junction left unmatched. DNA for the CDR3: TGTGCCAGCACTAGTAGCGGGAGAGTAACCGAGCAGTACTTC. As protein: CASTSSGRVTEQYF.

This chain joins TRBV5-1 and TRBJ2-3; D might be TRBD2 (6 bases). Trimming left V 3 bases short and J 1 base short, with 18 bases between. Germline V gives CDR1 SGHRS, CDR2 YFSETQ. The CDR3 covers 17 residues. CDR3 sequence reads: CASSSTFGGSGTDTQYF. CDR3 in DNA: TGCGCCAGCAGCTCCACCTTTGGGGGGAGCGGCACAGATACGCAGTATTTT.

This chain connects TRBV6-5 to TRBJ2-7; TRBD1 aligns across 9 bases. The CDR3 contains 14 residues. Trimming cost V 7 bases and J 0 bases; bases outside gene matches: 4. Per germline, CDR1 MNHEY and CDR2 SVGAGI. The CDR3 reads CASKGQGSSYEQYF. DNA of the CDR3: TGTGCCAGCAAGGGACAGGGAAGCTCCTACGAGCAGTACTTC.

The chain uses TRBV18 and TRBJ2-7; D may be TRBD2 (5 bases). Germline V gene sequence: CDR1 KGHSH, CDR2 LQKENI. The CDR3 runs 14 residues. Trimming shortened V by 3 bases and J by 5 bases, and 14 bases separated the two germline ends. The CDR3 loop is CASSPLAGPDEQYF. CDR3 in DNA: TGTGCCAGCTCACCGTTGGCGGGCCCGGACGAGCAGTACTTC.

This rearrangement joins TRBV7-2 to TRBJ2-3, with D possibly being TRBD1 (5 bases). Looked up from germline, CDR1 is SGHTA and CDR2 is FQGNSA. Trimming removed 3 bases at V and 7 bases at J, with 23 bases between. The CDR3 is made up of 17 amino acids. CDR3 protein: CASSFPRLGDAGYTQYF. In DNA, the CDR3 is TGTGCCAGCAGCTTTCCCCGCTTAGGGGATGCAGGCTATACGCAGTATTTT. The full variable domain, with the rest looked up from reference TRBV7-2 and TRBJ2-3, is GAGVSQSPSNKVTEKGKDVELRCDPISGHTALYWYRQSLGQGLEFLIYFQGNSAPDKSGLPSDRFSAERTGGSVSTLTIQRTQQEDSAVYLCASSFPRLGDAGYTQYFGPGTRLTVL.

The genes are TRBV30 and TRBJ2-5; TRBD2 is a possible D gene (5 bases). The length of the CDR3 is 13 residues. Germline V CDR1 and CDR2: GTSNPN, SVGIG (reference sequence). The V gene lost 0 bases and the J gene lost 7 bases, with 12 bases spanning the gap. The CDR3 sequence: CAWSVGELRTQYF. The DNA for the CDR3 is TGTGCCTGGAGTGTGGGAGAATTGCGGACCCAGTACTTC.

V usage is TRBV6-2 or TRBV6-3 and J usage is TRBJ1-2; 8 bases line up with TRBD1. Losses at the gene ends were 6 bases for V and 3 bases for J; bases not matched to a gene: 6. Germline V gene sequence: CDR1 MNHEY, CDR2 SVGEGT. The CDR3 has 14 amino acids. CDR3 sequence (DNA): TGTGCCAGCAGCAGACAGGGGTCGGACTATGGCTACACCTTC. This gives the protein CASSRQGSDYGYTF.

With regard to this clone: Distinct nucleotide sequences in the sample also encode this CDR3. The genes are TRBV5-1 and TRBJ2-3; the match to TRBD2 covers 13 bases. Per the germline V gene, CDR1 is SGHRS and CDR2 is YFSETQ. The CDR3 runs 17 residues. Trimming took 4 bases from V and 1 from J; bases not matched to a gene: 6. The CDR3 DNA follows: TGCGCCAGCAGCCCCGGGACTAGCGGGACTGGCACAGATACGCAGTATTTT. As protein: CASSPGTSGTGTDTQYF.

This clone turned up a few times. The chain is built from TRBV30 and TRBJ2-7; TRBD1 aligns across 12 bases. Germline CDR1 reads GTSNPN; CDR2 reads SVGIG (reference sequence). The CDR3 is made up of 15 amino acids. With 1 base clipped from V and 3 bases from J, the junction kept 4 bases outside the gene matches. The CDR3 nucleotides are TGTGCCTGGAGTGACTGGGACAGGGGGCTCTACGAGCAGTACTTC. Protein product: CAWSDWDRGLYEQYF.

This clone occurred once. The V gene is TRBV24-1, the J gene TRBJ2-1; 8 nucleotides line up with TRBD1. Germline V gives CDR1 KGHDR, CDR2 SFDVKD. This CDR3 comprises 19 residues. The ends lost 8 bases at V and 8 bases at J; junction bases unmatched: 25. The CDR3 sequence is CATNRTGRDKKASSDEQFF. The CDR3 DNA reads TGTGCCACCAATCGGACAGGGAGAGACAAAAAGGCCAGTAGTGATGAGCAGTTCTTC.